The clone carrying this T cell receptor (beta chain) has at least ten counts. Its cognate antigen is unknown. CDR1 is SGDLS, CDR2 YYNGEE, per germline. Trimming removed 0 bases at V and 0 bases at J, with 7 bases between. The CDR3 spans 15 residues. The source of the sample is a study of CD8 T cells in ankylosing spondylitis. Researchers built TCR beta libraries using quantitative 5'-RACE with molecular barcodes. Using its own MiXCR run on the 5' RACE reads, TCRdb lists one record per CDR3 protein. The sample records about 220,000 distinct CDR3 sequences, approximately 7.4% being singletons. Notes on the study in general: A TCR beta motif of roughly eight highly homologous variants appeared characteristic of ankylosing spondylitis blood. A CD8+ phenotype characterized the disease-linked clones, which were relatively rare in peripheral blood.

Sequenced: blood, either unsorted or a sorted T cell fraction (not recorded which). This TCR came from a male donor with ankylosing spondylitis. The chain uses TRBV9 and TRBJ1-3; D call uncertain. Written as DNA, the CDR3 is TGTGCCAGCAGCGTAGGCAGATACTCTGGAAACACCATATATTTT. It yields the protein CASSVGRYSGNTIYF.